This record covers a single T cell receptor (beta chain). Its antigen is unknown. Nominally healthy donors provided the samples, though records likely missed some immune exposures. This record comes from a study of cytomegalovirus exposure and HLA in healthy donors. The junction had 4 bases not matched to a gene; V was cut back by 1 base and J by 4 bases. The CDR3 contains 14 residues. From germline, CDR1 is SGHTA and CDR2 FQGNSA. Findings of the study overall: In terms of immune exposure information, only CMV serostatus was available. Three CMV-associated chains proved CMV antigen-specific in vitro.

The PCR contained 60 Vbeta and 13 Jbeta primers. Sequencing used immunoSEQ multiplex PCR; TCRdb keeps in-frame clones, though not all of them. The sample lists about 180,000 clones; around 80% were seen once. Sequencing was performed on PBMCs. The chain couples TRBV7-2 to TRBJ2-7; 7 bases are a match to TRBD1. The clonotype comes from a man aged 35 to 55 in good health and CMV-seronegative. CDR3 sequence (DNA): TGTGCCAGCAGCTTAGACCAGGGGGTTTACGAGCAGTACTTC. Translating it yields CASSLDQGVYEQYF.